Detailed here is one T cell receptor beta chain. Clones were sequenced by immunoSEQ multiplex PCR, and TCRdb holds only the in-frame ones, with some missing. Among fewer than 100,000 clones listed, roughly three quarters were seen once. This entry is derived from a study of blood T cell repertoires in COVID-19. The sequence derives from a human donor in a cohort sampled during active COVID-19. Sequenced input: peripheral blood.

The CDR3 spells CATADGGGNTEAFF. Written as DNA, the CDR3 is TGTGCCACCGCAGACGGCGGTGGGAACACTGAAGCTTTCTTT. The chain couples TRBV6-5 to TRBJ1-1; D gene ambiguous. Trimming removed 10 bases from V and 1 base from J, with 16 bases in between. CDR1 is MNHEY, CDR2 SVGAGI, per germline. This CDR3 has 14 amino acids.